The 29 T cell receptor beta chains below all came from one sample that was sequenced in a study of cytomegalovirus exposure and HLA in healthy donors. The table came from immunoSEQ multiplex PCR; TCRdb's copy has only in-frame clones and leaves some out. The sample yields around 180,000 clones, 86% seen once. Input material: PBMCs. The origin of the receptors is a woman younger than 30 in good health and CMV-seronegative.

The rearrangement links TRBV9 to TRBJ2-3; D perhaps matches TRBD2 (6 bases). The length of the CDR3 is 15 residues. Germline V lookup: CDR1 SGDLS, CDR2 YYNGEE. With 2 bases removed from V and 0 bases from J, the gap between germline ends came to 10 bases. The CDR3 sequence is CASSVGGFSTDTQYF. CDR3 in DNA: TGTGCCAGCAGCGTGGGAGGTTTTAGCACAGATACGCAGTATTTT.

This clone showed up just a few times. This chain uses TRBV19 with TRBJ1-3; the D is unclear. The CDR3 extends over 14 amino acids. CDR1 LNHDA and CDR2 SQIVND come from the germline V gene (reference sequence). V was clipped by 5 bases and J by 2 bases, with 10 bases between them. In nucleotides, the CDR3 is TGTGCCAGTAGTCGTCGGGTAGCTGGAAACACCATATATTTT. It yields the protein CASSRRVAGNTIYF.

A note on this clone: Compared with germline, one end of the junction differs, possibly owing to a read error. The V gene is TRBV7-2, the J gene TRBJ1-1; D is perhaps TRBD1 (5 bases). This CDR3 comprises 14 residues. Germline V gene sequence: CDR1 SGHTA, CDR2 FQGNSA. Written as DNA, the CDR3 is TGCTCGAGTTTAAGGTGGGGGGAGAACACTGAAGCTTTCTTT. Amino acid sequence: CSSLRWGENTEAFF.

CDR3 sequence (DNA): TGTGCCAGCAGCCACCAGCCCGGGACAGGGCCAAACACTGAAGCTTTCTTT. As protein: CASSHQPGTGPNTEAFF. This chain connects TRBV14 to TRBJ1-1; 9 nucleotides align to TRBD1. Germline V gene lookup returns CDR1 SGHDN and CDR2 FVKESK. There are 17 residues in the CDR3. V shed 3 bases, J shed 2 bases, and the junction held 10 bases outside the gene matches.

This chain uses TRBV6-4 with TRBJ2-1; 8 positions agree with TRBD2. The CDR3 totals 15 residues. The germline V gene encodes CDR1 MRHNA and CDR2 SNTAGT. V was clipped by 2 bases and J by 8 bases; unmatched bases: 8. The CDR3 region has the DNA TGTGCCAGCAGTGACGGGAGGGGCGGGAGGTATGAGCAGTTCTTC. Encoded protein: CASSDGRGGRYEQFF.

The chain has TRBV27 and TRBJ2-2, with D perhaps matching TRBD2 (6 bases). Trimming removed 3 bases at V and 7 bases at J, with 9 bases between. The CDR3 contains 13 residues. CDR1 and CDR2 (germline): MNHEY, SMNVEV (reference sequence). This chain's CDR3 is CASSFGGIGELFF. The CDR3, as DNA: TGTGCCAGCAGTTTTGGAGGGATCGGGGAGCTGTTTTTT.

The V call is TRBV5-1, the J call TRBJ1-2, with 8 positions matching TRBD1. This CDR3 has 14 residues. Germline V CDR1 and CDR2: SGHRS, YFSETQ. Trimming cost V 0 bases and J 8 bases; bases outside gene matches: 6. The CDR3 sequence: CASSLGDRGWGYTF. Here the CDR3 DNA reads TGCGCCAGCAGCTTGGGCGACAGGGGATGGGGCTACACCTTC.

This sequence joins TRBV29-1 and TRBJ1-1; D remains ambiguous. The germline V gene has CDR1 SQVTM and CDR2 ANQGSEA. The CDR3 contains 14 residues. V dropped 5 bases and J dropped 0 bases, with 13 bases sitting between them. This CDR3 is CSVRLTSVNTEAFF. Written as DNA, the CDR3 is TGCAGCGTTCGACTTACCTCGGTGAACACTGAAGCTTTCTTT.

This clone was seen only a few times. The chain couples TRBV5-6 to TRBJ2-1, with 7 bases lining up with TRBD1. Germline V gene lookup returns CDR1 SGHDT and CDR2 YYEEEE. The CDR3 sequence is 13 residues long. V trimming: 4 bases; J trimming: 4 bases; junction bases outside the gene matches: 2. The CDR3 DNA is TGTGCCAGCAGCGAGACAGGGTACAATGAGCAGTTCTTC. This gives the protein CASSETGYNEQFF. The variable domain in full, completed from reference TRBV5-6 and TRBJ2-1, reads DAGVTQSPTHLIKTRGQQVTLRCSPKSGHDTVSWYQQALGQGPQFIFQYYEEEERQRGNFPDRFSGHQFPNYSSELNVNALLLGDSALYLCASSETGYNEQFFGPGTRLTVL.

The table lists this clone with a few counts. CDR3 sequence (DNA): TGTGCCTGGAGTGAGGGACAGACTTATTCACCCCTCCACTTT. Its translation: CAWSEGQTYSPLHF. The rearrangement links TRBV30 to TRBJ1-6, with 7 positions matching TRBD1. Germline trimming cut 1 base from V and 8 bases from J; bases unmatched to any gene: 5. The CDR3 contains 14 residues. The germline V gene encodes CDR1 GTSNPN and CDR2 SVGIG (reference sequence).

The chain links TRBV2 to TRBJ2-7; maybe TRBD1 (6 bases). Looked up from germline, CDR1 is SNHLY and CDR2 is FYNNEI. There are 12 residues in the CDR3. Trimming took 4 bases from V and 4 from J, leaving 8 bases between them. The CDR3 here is CASSGQGYEQYF. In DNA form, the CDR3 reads TGTGCCAGCAGTGGGCAGGGGTACGAGCAGTACTTC.

CDR3 in DNA: TGTGCCAGCAGCCGAAGGACAGGGACCCATAATGAAAAACTGTTTTTT. As protein: CASSRRTGTHNEKLFF. This chain links TRBV7-9 with TRBJ1-4; 8 bases map to TRBD1. The CDR3 is 16 residues long. Trimming took 5 bases from V and 4 from J; bases not matched to a gene: 9. From germline, CDR1 is SEHNR and CDR2 FQNEAQ (reference sequence).

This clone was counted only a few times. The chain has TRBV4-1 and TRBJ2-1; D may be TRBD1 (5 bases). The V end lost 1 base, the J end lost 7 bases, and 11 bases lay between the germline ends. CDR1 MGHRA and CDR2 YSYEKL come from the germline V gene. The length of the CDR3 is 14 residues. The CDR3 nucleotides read TGCGCCAGCAGCCAAGGGGGCTTGGTAAATGAGCAGTTCTTC. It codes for CASSQGGLVNEQFF.

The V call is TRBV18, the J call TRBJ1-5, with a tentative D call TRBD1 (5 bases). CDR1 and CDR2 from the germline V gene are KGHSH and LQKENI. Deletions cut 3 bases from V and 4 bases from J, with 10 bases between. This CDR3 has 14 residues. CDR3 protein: CASSPPTENQPQHF. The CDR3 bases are TGTGCCAGCTCACCCCCGACAGAGAATCAGCCCCAGCATTTT.

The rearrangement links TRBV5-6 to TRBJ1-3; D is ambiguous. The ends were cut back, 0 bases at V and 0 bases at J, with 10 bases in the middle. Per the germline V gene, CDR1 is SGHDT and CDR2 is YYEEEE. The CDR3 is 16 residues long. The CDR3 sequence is CASSLAQLSSGNTIYF. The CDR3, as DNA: TGTGCCAGCAGCTTGGCGCAGTTGTCCTCTGGAAACACCATATATTTT.

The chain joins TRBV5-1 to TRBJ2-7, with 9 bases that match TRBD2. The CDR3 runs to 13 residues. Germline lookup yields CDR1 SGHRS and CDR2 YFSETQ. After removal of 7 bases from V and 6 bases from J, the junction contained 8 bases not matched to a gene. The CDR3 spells CASGNSGSTEQYF. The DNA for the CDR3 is TGCGCCAGCGGTAATAGCGGGAGTACCGAGCAGTACTTC.

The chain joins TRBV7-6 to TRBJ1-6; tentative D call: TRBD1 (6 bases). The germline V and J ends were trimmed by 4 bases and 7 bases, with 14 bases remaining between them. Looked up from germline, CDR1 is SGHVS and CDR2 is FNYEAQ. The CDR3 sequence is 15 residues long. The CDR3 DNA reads TGTGCCAGCAGCTCCGTAAGGGGGACGAATTCACCCCTCCACTTT. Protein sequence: CASSSVRGTNSPLHF.

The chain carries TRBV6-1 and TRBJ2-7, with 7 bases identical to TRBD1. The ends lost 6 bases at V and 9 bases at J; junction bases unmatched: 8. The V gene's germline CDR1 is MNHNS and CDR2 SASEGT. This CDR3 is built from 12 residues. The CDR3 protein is CASSRQGRGQYF. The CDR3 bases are TGTGCCAGCAGCAGACAGGGTAGGGGGCAGTACTTC.

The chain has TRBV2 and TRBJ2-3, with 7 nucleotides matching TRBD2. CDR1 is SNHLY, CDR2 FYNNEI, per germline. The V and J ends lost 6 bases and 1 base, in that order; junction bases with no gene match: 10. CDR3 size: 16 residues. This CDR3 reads CASRSPSGSGTDTQYF. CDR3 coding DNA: TGTGCCAGCAGGTCACCTAGCGGATCGGGCACAGATACGCAGTATTTT.

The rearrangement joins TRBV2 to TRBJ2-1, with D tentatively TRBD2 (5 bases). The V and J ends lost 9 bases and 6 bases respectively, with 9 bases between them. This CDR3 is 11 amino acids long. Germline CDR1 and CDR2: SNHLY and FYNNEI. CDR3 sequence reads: CASTLANEQFF. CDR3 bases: TGTGCCAGTACCCTAGCCAATGAGCAGTTCTTC.

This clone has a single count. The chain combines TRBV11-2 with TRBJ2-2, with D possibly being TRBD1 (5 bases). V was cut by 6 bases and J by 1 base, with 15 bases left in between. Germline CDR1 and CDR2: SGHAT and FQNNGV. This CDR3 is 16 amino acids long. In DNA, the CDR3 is TGTGCCAGCAGTACCCTTGGGGCGTTGAACACCGGGGAGCTGTTTTTT. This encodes CASSTLGALNTGELFF. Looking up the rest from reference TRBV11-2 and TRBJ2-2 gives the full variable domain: EAGVAQSPRYKIIEKRQSVAFWCNPISGHATLYWYQQILGQGPKLLIQFQNNGVVDDSQLPKDRFSAERLKGVDSTLKIQPAKLEDSAVYLCASSTLGALNTGELFFGEGSRLTVL.

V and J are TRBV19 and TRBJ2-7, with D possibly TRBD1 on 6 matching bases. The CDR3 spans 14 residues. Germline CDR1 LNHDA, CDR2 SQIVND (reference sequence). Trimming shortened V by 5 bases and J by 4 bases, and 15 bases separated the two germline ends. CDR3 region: CASSARQAPYEQYF. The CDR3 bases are TGTGCCAGTAGTGCCAGACAGGCTCCGTACGAGCAGTACTTC.

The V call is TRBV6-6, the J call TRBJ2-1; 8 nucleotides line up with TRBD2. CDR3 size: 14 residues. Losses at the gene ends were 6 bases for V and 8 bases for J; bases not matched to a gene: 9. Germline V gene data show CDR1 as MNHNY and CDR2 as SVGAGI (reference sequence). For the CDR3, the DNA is TGTGCCAGCAGATTCAGCGGGAGCGGCGATGAGCAGTTCTTC. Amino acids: CASRFSGSGDEQFF.

CDR3 region: CARSQGREGPNEQFF. The DNA of the CDR3 is TGTGCCAGAAGCCAAGGGCGGGAGGGCCCCAATGAGCAGTTCTTC. This sequence joins TRBV5-3 and TRBJ2-1; TRBD2 aligns across 9 bases. TRBV5-3 is filed as an ORF, its function uncertain. CDR3 length equals 15 residues. V lost 4 bases, J lost 6 bases, and 8 bases stayed unmatched.

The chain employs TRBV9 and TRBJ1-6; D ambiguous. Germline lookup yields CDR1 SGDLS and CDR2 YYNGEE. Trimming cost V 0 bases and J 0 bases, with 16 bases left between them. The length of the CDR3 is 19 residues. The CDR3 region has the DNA TGTGCCAGCAGCGTAGATCAAGGAACCCTAGGCTCCTATAATTCACCCCTCCACTTT. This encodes CASSVDQGTLGSYNSPLHF.

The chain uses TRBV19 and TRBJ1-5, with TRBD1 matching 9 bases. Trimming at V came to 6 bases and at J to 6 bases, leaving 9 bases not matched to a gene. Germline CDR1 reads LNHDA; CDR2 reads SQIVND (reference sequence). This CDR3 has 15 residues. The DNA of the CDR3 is TGTGCCAGTAGGTCACAGGGGGCTCTTTTTCAGCCCCAGCATTTT. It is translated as CASRSQGALFQPQHF.

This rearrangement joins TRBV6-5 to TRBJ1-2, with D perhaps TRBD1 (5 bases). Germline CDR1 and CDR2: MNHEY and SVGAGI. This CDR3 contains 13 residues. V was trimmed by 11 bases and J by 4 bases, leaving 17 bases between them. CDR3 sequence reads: CAGQGWEGYGYTF. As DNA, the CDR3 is TGTGCCGGACAAGGGTGGGAAGGCTATGGCTACACCTTC.

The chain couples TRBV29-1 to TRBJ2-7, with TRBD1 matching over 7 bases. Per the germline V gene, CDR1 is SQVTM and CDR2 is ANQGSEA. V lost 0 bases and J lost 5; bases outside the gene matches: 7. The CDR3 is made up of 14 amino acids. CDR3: CSVEDFQGVNEQYF. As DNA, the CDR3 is TGCAGCGTTGAAGATTTTCAGGGGGTCAACGAGCAGTACTTC.

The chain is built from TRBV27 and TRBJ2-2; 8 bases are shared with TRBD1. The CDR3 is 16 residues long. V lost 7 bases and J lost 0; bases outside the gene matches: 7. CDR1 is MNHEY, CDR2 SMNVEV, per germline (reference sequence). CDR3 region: CASTANRGTNTGELFF. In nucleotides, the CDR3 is TGTGCCAGCACGGCAAACAGGGGGACGAACACCGGGGAGCTGTTTTTT.